This TCR beta chain came from a study of T cells in Graves' hyperthyroidism and ophthalmopathy. General study findings and limits: Also found in blood were most expanded thyroid clonotypes above 0.001.

Per germline, CDR1 ENHRY and CDR2 SYGVKD. The V end lost 2 bases, the J end lost 5 bases, and 9 bases lay between the germline ends. The CDR3 totals 13 residues. Regions amplified from RNA transcripts were the TCR beta CDR3 regions. HTBI primers were employed in a first-round RT-PCR of the TCR CDR3. TCRdb redid the calling of the multiplex PCR reads with MiXCR, one entry per CDR3 protein. The sample comprises 200,000 to 250,000 distinct CDR3 sequences, approximately 17% of which are singletons, and around 50% rests with the top ten. This clonotype was detected many times. The antigen remains unidentified.

The receptor comes from a man aged 50 or older with Graves' hyperthyroidism. This chain joins TRBV10-3 and TRBJ1-2, with D perhaps TRBD1 (6 bases). The source material was blood. CDR3 in amino acids: CAISEGQSYGYTF. The CDR3 coding sequence is TGTGCCATCAGTGAGGGACAGAGTTATGGCTACACCTTC.